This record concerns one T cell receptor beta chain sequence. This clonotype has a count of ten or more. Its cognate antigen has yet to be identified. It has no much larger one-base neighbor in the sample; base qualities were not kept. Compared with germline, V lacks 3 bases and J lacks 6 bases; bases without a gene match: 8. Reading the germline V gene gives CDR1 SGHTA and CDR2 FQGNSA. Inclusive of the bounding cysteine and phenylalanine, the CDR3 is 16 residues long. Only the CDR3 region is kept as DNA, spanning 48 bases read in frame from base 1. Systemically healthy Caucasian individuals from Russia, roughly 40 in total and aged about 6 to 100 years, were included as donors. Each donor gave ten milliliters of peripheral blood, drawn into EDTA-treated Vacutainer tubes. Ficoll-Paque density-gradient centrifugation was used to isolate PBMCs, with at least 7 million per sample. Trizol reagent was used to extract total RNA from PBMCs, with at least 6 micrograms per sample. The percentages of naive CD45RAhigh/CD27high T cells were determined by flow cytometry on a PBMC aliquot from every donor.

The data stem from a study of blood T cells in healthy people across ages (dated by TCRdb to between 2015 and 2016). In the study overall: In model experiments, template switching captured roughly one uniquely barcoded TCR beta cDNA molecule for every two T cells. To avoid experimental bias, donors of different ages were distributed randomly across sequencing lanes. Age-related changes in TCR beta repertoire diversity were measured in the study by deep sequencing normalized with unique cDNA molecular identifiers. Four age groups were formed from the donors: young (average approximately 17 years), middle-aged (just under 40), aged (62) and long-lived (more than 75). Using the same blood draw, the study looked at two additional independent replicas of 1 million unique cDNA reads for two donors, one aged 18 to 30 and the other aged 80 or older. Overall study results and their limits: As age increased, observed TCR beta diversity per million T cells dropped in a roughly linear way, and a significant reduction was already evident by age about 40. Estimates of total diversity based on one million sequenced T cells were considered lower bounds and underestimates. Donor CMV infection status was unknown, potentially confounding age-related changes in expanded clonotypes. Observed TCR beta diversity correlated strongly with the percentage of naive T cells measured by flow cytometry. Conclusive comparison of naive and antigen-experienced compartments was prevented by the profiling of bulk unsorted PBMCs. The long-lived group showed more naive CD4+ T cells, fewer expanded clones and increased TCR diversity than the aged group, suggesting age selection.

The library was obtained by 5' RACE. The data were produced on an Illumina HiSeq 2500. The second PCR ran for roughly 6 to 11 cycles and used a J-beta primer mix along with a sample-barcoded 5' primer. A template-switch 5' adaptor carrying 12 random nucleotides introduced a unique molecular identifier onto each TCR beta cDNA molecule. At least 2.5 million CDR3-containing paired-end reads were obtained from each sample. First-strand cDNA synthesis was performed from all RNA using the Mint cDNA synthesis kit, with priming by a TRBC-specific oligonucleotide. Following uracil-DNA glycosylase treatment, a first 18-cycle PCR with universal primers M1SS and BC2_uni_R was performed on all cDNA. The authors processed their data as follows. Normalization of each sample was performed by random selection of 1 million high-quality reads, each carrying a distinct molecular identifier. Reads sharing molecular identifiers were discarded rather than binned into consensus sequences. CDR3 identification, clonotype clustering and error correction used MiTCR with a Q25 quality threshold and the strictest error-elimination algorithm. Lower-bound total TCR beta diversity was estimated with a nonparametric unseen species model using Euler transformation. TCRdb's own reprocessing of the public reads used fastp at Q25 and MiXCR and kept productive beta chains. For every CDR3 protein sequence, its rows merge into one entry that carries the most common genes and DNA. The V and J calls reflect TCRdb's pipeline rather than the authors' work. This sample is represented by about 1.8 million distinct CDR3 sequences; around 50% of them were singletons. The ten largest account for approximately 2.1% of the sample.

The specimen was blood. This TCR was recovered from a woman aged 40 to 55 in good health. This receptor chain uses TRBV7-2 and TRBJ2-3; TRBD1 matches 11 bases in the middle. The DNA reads TGTGCCAGCAGCTTCGGAGGACAGGGGGCGTTGGATACGCAGTATTTT. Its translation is CASSFGGQGALDTQYF.